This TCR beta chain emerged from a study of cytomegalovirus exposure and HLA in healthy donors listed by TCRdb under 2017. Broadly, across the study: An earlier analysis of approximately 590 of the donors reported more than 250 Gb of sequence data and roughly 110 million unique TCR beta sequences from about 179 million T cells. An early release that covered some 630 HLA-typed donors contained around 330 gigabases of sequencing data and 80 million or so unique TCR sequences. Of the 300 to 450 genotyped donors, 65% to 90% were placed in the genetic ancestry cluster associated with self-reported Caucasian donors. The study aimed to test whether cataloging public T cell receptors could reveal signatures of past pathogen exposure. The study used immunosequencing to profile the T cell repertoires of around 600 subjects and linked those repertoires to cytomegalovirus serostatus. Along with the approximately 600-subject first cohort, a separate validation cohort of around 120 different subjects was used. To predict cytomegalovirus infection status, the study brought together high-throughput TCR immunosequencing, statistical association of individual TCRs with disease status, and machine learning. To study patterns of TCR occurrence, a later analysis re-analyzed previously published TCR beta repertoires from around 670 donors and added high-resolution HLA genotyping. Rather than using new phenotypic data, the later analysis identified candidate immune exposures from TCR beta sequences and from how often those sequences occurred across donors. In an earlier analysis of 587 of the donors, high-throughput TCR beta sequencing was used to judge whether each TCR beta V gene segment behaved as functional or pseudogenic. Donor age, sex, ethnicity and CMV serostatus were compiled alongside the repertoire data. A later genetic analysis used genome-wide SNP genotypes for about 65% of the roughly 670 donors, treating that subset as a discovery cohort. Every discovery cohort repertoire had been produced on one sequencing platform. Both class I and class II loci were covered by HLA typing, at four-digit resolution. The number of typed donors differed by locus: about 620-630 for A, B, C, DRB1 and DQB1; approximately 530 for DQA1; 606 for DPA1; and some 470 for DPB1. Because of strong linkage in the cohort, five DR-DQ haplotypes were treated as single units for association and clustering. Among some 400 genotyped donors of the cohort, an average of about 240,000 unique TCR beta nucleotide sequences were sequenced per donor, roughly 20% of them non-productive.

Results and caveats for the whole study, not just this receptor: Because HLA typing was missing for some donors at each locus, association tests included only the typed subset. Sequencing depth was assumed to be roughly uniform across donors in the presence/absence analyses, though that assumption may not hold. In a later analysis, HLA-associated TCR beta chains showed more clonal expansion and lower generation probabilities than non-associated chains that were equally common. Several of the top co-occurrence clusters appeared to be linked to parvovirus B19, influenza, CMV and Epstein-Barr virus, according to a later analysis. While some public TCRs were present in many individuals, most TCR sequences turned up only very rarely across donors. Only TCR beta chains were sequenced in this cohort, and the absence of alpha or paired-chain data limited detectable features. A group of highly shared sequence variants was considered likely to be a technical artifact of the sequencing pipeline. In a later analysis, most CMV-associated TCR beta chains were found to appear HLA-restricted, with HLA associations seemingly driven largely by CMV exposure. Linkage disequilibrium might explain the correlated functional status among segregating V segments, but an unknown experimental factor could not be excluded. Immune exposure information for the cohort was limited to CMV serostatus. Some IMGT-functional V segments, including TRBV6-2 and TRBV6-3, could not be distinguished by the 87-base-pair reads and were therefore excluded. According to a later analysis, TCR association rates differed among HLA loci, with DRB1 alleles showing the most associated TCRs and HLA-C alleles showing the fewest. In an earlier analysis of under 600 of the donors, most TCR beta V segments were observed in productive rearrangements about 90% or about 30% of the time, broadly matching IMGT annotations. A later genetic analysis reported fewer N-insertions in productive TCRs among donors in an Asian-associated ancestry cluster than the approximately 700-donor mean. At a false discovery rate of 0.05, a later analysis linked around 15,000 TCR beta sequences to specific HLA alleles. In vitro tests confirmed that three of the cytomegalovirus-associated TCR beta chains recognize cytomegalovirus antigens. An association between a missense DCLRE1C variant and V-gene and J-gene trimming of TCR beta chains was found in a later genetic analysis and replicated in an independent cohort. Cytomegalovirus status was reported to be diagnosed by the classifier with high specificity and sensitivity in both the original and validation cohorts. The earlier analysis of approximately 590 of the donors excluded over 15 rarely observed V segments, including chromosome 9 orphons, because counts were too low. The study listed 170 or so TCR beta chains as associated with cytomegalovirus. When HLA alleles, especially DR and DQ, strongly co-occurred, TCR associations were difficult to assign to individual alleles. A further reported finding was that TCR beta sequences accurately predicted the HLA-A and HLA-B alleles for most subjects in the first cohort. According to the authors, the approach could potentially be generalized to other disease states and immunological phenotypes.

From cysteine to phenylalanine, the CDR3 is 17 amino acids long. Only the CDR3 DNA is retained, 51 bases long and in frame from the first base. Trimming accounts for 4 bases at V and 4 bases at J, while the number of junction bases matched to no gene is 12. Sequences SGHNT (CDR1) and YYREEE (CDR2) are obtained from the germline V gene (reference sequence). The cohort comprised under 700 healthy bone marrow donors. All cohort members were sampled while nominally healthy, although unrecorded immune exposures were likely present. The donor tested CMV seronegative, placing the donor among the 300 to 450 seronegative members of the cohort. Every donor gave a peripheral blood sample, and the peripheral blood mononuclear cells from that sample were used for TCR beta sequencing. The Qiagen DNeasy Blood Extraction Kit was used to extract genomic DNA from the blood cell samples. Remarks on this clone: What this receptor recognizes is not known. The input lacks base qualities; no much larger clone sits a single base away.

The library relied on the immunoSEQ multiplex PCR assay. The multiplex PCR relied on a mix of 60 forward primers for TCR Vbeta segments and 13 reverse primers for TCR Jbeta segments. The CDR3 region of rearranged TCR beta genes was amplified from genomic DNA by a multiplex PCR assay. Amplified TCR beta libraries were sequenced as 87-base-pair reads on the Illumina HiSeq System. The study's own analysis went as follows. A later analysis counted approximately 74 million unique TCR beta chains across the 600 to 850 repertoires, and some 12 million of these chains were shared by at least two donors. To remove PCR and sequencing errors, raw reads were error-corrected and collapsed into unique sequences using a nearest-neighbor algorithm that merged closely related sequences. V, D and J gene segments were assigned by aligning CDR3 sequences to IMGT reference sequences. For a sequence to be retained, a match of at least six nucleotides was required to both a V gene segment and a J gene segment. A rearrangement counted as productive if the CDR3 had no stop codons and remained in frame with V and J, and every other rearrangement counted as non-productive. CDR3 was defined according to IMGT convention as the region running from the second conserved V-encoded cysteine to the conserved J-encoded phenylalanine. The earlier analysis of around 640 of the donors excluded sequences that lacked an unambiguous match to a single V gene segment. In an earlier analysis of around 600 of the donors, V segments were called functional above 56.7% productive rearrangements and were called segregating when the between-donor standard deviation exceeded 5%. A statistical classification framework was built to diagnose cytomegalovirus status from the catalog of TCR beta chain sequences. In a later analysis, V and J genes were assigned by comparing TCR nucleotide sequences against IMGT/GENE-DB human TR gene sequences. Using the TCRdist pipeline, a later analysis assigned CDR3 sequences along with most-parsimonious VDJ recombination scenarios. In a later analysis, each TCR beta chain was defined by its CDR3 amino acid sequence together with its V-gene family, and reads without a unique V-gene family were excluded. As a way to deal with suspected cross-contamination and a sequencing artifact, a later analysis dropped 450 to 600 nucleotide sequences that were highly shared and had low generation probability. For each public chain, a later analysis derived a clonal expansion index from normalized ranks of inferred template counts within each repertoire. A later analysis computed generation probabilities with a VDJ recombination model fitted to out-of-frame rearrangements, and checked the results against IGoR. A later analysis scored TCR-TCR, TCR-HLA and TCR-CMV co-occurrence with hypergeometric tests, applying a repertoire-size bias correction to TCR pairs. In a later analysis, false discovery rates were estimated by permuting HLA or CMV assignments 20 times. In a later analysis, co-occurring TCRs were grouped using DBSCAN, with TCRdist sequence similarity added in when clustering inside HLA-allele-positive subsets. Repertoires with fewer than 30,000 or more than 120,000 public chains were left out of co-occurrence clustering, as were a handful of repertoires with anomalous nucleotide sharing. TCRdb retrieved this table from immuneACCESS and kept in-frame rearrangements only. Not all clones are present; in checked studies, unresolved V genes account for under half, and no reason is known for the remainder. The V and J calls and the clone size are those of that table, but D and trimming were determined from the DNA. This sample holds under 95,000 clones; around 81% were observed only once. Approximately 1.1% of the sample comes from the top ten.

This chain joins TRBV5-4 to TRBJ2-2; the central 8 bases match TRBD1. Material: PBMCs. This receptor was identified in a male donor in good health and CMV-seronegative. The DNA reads TGTGCCAGCAGCGACGGCAGGGTTACAGGGGGCACCGGGGAGCTGTTTTTT. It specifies CASSDGRVTGGTGELFF.